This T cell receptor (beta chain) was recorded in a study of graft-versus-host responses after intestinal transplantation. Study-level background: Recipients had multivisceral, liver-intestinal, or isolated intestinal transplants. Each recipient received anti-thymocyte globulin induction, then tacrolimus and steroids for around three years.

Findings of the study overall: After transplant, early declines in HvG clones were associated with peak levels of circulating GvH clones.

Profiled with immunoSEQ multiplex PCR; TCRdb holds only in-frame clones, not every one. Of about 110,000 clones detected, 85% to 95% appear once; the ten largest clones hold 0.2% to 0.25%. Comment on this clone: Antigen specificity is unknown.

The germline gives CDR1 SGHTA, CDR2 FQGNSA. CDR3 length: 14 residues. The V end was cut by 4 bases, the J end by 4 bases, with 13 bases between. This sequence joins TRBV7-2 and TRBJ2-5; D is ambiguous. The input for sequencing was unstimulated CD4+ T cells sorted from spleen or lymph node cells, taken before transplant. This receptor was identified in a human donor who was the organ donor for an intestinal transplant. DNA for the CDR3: TGTGCCAGCAGCTCCCATGGGGAATTAGAGACCCAGTACTTC. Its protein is CASSSHGELETQYF.